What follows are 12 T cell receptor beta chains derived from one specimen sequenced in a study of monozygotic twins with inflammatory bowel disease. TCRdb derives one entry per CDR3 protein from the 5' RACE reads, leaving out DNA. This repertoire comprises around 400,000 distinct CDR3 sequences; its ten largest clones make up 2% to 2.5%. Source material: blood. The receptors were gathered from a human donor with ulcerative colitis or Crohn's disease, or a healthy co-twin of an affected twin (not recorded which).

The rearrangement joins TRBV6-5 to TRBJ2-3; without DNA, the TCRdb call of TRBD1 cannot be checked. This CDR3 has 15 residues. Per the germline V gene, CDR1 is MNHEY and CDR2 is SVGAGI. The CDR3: CASSYVAPGSNTQYF.

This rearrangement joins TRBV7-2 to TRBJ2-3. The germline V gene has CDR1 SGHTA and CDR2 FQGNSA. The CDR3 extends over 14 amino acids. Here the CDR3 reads CASSLDRSTDTQYF.

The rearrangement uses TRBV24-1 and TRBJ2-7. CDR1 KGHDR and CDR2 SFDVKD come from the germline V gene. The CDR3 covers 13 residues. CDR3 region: CATSEGGLYEQYF.

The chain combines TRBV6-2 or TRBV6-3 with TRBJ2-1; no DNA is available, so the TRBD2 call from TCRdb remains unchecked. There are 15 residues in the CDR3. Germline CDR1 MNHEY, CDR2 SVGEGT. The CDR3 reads CASSWTSGPYNEQFF.

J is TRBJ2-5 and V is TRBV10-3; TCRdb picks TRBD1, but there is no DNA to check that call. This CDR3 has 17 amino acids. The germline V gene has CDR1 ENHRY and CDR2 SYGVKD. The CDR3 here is CAISLSLPGQGIETQYF.

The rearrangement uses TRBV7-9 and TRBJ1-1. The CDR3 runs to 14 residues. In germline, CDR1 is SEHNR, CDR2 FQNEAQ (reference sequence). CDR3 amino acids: CASSLGVEGTEAFF.

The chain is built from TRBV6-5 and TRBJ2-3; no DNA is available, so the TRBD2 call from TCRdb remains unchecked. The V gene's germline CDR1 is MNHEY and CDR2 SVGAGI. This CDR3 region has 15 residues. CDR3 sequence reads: CASSYGRESGGTQYF.

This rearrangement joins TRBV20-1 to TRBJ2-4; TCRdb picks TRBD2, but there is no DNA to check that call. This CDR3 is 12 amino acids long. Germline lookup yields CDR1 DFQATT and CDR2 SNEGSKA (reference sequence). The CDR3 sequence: CSAQTSLNIQYF.

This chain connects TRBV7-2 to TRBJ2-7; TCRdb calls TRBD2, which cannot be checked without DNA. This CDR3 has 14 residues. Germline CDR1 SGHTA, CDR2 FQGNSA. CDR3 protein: CASKVEAGLNEQYF.

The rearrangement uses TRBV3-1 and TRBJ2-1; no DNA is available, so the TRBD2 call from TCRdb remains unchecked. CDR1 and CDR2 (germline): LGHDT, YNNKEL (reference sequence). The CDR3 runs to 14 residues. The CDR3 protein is CASSPGTSGYEQFF.

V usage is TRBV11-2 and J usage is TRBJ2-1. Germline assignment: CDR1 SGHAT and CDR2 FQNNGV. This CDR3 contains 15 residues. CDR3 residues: CASSLALTVRGEQFF.

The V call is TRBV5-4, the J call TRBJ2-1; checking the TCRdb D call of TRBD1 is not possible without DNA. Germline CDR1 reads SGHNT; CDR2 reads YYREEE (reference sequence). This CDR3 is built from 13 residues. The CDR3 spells CASSWTQGDEQFF. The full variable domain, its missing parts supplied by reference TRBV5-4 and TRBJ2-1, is ETGVTQSPTHLIKTRGQQVTLRCSSQSGHNTVSWYQQALGQGPQFIFQYYREEENGRGNFPPRFSGLQFPNYSSELNVNALELDDSALYLCASSWTQGDEQFFGPGTRLTVL.